This TCR beta chain is from a study of blood T cell repertoires in COVID-19. In the study overall: COVID-19 samples from acute and convalescent phases originated in the United States, Italy and Spain. PBMCs, B-cell-depleted T cells, or T cells provided the cDNA or gDNA that made up the material.

Germline V lookup: CDR1 SGDLS, CDR2 YYNGEE. The CDR3 runs 18 residues. V lost 1 base, J lost 2 bases, and 9 bases stayed unmatched. In the original analysis: Amplification from reference gene primers served as the basis for estimated nucleated cell counts. TCRdb's table, derived via immunoSEQ multiplex PCR, lists solely in-frame clones and lacks some. V, J and clone size are taken as reported in that table, and D and trimming were inferred from the DNA itself. The data show approximately 60,000 clones, more than 60% seen once. V and J are TRBV9 and TRBJ1-6, with 7 positions matching TRBD1. Sequenced sample: peripheral blood. This receptor was taken from a man aged 55 to 69 with acute or convalescent COVID-19. DNA for the CDR3: TGTGCCAGCAGCGTATATTTGGGGCAGGGGGCCTATAATTCACCCCTCCACTTT. Its translation: CASSVYLGQGAYNSPLHF.